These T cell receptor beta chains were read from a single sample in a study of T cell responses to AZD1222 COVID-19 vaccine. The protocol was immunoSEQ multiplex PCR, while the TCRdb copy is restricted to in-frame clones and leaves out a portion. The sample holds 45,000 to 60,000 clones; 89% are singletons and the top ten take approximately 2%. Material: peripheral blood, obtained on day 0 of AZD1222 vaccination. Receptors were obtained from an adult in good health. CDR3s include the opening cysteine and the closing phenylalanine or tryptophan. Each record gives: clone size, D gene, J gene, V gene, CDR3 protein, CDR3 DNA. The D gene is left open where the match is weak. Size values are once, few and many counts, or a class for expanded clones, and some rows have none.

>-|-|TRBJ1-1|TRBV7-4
CASSLGSSNTNTEAFF
TGTGCCAGCAGCTTAGGCTCTTCGAATACCAACACTGAAGCTTTCTTT
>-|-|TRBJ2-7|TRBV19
CASSSAGARDYEQYF
TGTGCCAGTAGCTCGGCAGGGGCGAGGGACTACGAGCAGTACTTC
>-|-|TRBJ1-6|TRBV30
CAAQGVGNSPLHF
TGTGCCGCACAGGGTGTCGGGAATTCACCCCTCCACTTT
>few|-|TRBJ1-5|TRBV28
CASSSGQPQHF
TGTGCCAGCAGTTCCGGTCAGCCCCAGCATTTT
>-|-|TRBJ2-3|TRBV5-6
CASSWGSGTTDTQYF
TGTGCCAGCAGCTGGGGGTCTGGCACCACAGATACGCAGTATTTT
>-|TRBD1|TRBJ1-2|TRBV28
CASNGQGGTYGYTF
TGTGCCAGCAACGGACAGGGGGGAACCTATGGCTACACCTTC
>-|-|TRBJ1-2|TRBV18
CASSPSGMDYGYTF
TGTGCCAGCTCACCCTCGGGGATGGACTATGGCTACACCTTC
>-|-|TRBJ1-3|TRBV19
CASTGAGQRSGNTIYF
TGTGCCAGTACTGGAGCTGGGCAGCGCTCTGGAAACACCATATATTTT
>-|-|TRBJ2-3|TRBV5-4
CASSPEAFADTQYF
TGTGCCAGCAGCCCCGAAGCTTTCGCAGATACGCAGTATTTT
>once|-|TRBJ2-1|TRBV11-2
CASSFWNNEQFF
TGTGCCAGCAGCTTTTGGAACAATGAGCAGTTCTTC
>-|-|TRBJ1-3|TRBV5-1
CASSLGQLSGNTIYF
TGCGCCAGCAGCTTGGGACAGCTCTCTGGAAACACCATATATTTT
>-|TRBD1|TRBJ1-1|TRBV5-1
CASSATGTGILEAFF
TGCGCCAGCAGCGCCACCGGGACAGGTATCCTTGAAGCTTTCTTT
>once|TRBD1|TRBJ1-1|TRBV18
CASSPKGQGGNTEAFF
TGTGCCAGCTCACCGAAAGGACAGGGGGGGAACACTGAAGCTTTCTTT
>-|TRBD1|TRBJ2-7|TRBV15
CATSRDQGDQQYF
TGTGCCACCAGCAGAGATCAGGGGGACCAGCAGTACTTC
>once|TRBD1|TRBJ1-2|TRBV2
CASSRDSGANYGYTF
TGTGCCAGCAGTCGGGACAGTGGAGCTAACTATGGCTACACCTTC
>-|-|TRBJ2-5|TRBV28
CASSPREGTQYF
TGTGCCAGCAGTCCGAGAGAGGGGACCCAGTACTTC
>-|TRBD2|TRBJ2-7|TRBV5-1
CASSPSGTYYEQYF
TGCGCCAGCAGCCCCAGCGGGACTTACTACGAGCAGTACTTC
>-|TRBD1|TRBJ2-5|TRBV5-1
CASDATGTGQETQYF
TGCGCCAGCGACGCCACCGGGACAGGCCAAGAGACCCAGTACTTC
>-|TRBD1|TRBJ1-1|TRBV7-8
CASSSMTGGSSEAFF
TGTGCCAGCAGCTCAATGACAGGGGGGTCCTCTGAAGCTTTCTTT
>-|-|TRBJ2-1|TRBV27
CASTLSRDAYNEQFF
TGTGCCAGCACTCTCAGTCGGGACGCCTACAATGAGCAGTTCTTC
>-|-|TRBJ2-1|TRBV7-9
CASSLVLINEQFF
TGTGCCAGCAGCTTAGTATTAATCAATGAGCAGTTCTTC
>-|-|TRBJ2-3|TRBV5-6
CASSPIQGSATQYF
TGTGCCAGCAGCCCAATTCAGGGGTCGGCTACGCAGTATTTT
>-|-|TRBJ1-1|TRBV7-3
CASSLMAMNTEAFF
TGTGCCAGCAGCTTAATGGCCATGAACACTGAAGCTTTCTTT
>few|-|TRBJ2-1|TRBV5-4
CASSQDGDGEQFF
TGTGCCAGCAGCCAAGACGGTGATGGTGAGCAGTTCTTC
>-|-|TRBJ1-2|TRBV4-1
CASSSPGGSGYTF
TGCGCCAGCAGTTCTCCGGGGGGGAGCGGCTACACCTTC